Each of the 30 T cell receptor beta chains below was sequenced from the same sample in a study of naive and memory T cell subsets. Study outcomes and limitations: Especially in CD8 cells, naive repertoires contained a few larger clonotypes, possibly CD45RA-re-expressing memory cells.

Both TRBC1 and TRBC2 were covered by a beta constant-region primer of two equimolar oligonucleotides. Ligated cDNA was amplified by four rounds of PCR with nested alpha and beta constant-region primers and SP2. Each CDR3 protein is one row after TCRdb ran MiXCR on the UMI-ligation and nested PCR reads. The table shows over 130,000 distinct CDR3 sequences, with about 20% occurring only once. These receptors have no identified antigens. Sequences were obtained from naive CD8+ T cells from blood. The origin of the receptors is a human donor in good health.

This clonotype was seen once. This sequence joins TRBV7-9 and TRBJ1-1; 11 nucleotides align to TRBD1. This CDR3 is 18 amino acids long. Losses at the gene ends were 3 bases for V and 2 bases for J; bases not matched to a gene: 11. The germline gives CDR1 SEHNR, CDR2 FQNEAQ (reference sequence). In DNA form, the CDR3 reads TGTGCCAGCAGCTTCGCCGGGACAGGGGGAAGAAAAAACACTGAAGCTTTCTTT. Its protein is CASSFAGTGGRKNTEAFF. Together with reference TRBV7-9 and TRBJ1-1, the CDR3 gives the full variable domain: DTGVSQNPRHKITKRGQNVTFRCDPISEHNRLYWYRQTLGQGPEFLTYFQNEAQLEKSRLLSDRFSAERPKGSFSTLEIQRTEQGDSAMYLCASSFAGTGGRKNTEAFFGQGTRLTVV.

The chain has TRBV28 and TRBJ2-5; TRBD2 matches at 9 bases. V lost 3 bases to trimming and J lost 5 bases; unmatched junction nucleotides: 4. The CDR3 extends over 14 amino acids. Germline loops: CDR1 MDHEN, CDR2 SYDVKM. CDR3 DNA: TGTGCCAGCAGTTTCGGGACTAGCTCGGAGACCCAGTACTTC. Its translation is CASSFGTSSETQYF.

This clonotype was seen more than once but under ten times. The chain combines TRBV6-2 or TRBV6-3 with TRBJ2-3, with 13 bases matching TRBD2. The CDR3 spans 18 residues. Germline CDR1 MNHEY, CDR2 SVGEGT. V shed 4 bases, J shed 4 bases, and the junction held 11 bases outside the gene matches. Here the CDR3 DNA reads TGTGCCAGCAGTTTACTAGCGGGAGGGTCAGGGCTCGCAGATACGCAGTATTTT. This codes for CASSLLAGGSGLADTQYF.

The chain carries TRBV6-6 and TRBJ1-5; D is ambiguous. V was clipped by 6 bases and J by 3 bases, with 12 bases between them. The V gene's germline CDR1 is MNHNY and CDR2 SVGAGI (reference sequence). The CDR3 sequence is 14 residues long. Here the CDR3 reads CASRDGGSNQPQHF. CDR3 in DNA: TGTGCCAGCAGGGATGGAGGCTCCAATCAGCCCCAGCATTTT.

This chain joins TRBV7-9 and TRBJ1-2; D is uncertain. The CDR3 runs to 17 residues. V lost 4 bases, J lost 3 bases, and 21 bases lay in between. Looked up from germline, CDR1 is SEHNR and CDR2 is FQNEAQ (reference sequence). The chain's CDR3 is CASSSADTKRDDYGYTF. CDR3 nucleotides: TGTGCCAGCAGCTCTGCCGATACTAAGAGAGATGACTATGGCTACACCTTC.

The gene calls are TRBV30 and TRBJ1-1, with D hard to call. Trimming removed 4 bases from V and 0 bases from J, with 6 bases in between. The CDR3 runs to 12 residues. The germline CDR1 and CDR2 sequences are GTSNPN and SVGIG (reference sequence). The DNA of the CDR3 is TGTGCCTGGATAGGCATGAACACTGAAGCTTTCTTT. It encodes CAWIGMNTEAFF.

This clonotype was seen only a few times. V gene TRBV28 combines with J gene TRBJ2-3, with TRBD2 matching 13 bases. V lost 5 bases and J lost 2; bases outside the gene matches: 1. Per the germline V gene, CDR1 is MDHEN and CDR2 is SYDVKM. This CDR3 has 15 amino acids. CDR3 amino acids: CASSGLAGDTDTQYF. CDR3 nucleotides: TGTGCCAGCAGTGGACTAGCGGGGGACACAGATACGCAGTATTTT.

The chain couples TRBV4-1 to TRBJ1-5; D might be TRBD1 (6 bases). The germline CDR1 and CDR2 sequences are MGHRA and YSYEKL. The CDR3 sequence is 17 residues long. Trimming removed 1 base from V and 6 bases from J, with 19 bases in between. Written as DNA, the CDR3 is TGCGCCAGCAGCCAAGGTCTCGGGGCAGTAGGGGGTCAGCCCCAGCATTTT. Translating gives CASSQGLGAVGGQPQHF.

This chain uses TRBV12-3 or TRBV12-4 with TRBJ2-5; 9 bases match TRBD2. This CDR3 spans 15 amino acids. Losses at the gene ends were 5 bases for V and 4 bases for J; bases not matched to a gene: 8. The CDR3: CASSPPGLARETQYF. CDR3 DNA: TGTGCCAGCAGTCCCCCGGGACTAGCCCGAGAGACCCAGTACTTC.

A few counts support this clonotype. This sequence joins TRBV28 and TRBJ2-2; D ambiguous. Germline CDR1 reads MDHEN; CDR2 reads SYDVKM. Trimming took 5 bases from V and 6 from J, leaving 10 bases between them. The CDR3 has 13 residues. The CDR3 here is CASSQRMAGELFF. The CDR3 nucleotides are TGTGCCAGCAGTCAACGGATGGCCGGGGAGCTGTTTTTT.

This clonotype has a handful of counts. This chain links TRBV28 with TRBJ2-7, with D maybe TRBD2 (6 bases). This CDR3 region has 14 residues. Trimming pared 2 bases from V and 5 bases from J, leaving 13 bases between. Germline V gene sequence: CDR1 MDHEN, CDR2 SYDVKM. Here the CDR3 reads CASSLGGSVHEQYF. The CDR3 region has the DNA TGTGCCAGCAGTTTAGGGGGGAGCGTCCACGAGCAGTACTTC.

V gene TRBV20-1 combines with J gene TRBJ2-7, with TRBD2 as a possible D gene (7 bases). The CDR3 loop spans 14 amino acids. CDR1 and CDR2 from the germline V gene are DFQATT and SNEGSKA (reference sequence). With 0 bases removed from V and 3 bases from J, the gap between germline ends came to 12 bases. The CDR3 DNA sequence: TGCAGTGCTAGAGAACCCGGGGGGCTCTACGAGCAGTACTTC. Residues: CSAREPGGLYEQYF.

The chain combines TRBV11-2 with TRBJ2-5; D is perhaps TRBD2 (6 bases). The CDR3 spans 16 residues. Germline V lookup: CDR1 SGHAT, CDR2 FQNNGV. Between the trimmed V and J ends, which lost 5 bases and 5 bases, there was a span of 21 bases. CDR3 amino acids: CASSLYLGSGRETQYF. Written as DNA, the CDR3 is TGTGCCAGCAGCCTCTACCTCGGATCTGGGAGGGAGACCCAGTACTTC.

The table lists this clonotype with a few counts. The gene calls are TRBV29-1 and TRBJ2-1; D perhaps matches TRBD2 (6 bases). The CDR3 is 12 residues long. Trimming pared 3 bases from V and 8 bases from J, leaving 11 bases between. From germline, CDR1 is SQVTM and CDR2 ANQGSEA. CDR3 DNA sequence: TGCAGCGTTGAGGTTTGGGGGGATGAGCAGTTCTTC. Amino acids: CSVEVWGDEQFF.

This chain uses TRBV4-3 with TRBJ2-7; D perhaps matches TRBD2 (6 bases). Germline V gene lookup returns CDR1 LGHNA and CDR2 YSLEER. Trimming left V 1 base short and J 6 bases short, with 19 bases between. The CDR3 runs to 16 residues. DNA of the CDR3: TGCGCCAGCAGCCAAGGCCCCTCGGGGGAGGTCACCGAGCAGTACTTC. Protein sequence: CASSQGPSGEVTEQYF.

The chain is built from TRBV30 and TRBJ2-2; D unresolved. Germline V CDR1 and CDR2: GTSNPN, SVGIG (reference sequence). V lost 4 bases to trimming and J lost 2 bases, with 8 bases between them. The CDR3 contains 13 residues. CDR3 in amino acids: CAWNQINTGELFF. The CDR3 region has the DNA TGTGCCTGGAACCAGATTAACACCGGGGAGCTGTTTTTT.

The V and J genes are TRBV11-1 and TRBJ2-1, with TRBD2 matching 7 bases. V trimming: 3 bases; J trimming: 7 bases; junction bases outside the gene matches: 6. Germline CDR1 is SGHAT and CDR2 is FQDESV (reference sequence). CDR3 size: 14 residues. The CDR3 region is CASSLGGGANEQFF. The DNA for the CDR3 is TGTGCCAGCAGCTTGGGGGGGGGTGCAAATGAGCAGTTCTTC. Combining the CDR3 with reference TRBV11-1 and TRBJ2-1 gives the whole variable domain EAEVAQSPRYKITEKSQAVAFWCDPISGHATLYWYRQILGQGPELLVQFQDESVVDDSQLPKDRFSAERLKGVDSTLKIQPAELGDSAMYLCASSLGGGANEQFFGPGTRLTVL.

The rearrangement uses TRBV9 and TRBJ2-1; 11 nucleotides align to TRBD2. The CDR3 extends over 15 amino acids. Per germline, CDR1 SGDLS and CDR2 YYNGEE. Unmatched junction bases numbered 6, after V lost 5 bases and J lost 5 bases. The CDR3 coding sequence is TGTGCCAGCAGTGACATAGCGGGAGGGAACAATGAGCAGTTCTTC. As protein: CASSDIAGGNNEQFF.

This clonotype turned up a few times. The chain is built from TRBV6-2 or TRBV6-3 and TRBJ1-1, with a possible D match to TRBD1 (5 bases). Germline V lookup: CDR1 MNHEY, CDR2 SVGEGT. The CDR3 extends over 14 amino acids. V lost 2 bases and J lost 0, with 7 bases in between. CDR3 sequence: CASSYETVNTEAFF. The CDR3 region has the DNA TGTGCCAGCAGTTACGAGACAGTGAACACTGAAGCTTTCTTT.

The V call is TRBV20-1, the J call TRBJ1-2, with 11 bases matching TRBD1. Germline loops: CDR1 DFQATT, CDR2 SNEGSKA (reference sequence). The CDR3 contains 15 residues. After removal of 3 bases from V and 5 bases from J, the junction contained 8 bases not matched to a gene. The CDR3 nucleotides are TGCAGTGCTAGCAGGGGACAGGGGGACTTATATGGCTACACCTTC. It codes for CSASRGQGDLYGYTF.

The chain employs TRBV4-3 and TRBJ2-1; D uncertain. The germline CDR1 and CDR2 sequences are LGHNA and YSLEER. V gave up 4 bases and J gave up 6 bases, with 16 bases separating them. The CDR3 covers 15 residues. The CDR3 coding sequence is TGCGCCAGCAGCCTGGCTAGGACGGATTTCAATGAGCAGTTCTTC. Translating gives CASSLARTDFNEQFF.

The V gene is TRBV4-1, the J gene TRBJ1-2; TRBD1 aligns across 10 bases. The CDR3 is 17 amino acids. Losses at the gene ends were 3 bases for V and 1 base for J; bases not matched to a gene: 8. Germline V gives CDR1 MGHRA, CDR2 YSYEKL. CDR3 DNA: TGCGCCAGCAGCCATGTCGTGGGGACAGGGGATAACTATGGCTACACCTTC. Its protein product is CASSHVVGTGDNYGYTF.

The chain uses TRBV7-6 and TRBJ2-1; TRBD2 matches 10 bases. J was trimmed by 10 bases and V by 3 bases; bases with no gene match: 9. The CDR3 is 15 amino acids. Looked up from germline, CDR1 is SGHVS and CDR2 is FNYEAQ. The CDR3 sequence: CASSFEAGGGREQFF. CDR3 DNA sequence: TGTGCCAGCAGCTTTGAAGCGGGGGGGGGAAGAGAGCAGTTCTTC.

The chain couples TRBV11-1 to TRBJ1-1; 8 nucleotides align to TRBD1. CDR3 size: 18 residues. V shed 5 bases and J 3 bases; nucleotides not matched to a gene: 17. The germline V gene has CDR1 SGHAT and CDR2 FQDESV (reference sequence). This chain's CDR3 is CASSGPDRALHRDTEAFF. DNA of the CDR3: TGTGCCAGCAGCGGCCCGGACAGGGCCCTCCACCGGGACACTGAAGCTTTCTTT.

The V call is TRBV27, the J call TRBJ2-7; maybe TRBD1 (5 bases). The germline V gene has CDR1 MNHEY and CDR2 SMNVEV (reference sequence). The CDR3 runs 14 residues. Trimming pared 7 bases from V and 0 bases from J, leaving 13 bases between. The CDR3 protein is CASKGYPSSYEQYF. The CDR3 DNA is TGTGCCAGCAAGGGGTACCCCAGCTCCTACGAGCAGTACTTC.

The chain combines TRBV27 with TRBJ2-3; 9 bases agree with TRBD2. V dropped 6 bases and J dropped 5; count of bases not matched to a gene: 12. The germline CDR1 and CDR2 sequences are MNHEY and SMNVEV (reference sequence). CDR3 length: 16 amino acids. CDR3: CASSSLGTSPRDTQYF. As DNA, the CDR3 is TGTGCCAGCAGCTCCCTCGGGACTAGCCCACGAGATACGCAGTATTTT.

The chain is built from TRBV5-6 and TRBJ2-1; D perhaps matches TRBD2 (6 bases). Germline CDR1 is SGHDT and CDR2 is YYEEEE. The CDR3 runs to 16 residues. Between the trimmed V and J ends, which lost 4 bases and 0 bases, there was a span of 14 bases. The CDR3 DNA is TGTGCCAGCAGCCACGTGGGGGGACGCTCCTACAATGAGCAGTTCTTC. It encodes CASSHVGGRSYNEQFF.

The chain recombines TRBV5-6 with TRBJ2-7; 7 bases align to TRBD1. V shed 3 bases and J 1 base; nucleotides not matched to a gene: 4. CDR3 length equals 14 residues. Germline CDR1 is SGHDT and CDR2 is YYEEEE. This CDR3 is CASSSQGQSYEQYF. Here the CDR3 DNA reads TGTGCCAGCAGCTCCCAGGGACAGTCCTACGAGCAGTACTTC.

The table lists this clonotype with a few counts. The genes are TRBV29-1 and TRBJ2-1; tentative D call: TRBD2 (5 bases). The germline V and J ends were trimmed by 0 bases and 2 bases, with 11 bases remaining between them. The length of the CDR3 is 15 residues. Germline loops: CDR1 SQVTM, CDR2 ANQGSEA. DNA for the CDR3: TGCAGCGTTGAAGAGGCGGGCAACCCCTACAATGAGCAGTTCTTC. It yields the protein CSVEEAGNPYNEQFF.

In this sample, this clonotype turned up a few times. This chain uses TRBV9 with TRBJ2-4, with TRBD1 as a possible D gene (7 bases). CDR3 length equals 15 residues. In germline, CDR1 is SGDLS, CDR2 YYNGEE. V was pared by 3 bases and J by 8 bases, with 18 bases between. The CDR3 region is CASSGYRGGKDIQYF. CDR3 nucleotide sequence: TGTGCCAGCAGCGGTTACAGGGGAGGAAAGGACATTCAGTACTTC.